This T cell receptor (beta chain) was observed in a study of blood T cell repertoires in COVID-19. In the original processing: Researchers report that nucleated cell counts were estimated from reference gene primer amplification. TCRdb's copy holds only in-frame clones and misses some; the assay was immunoSEQ multiplex PCR. V, J and clone size derive from that table, while D and trimming were established from the DNA sequence. The sample holds under 140,000 clones, approximately 70% seen once. Trimming removed 3 bases at V and 2 bases at J, with 14 bases between. Germline V gene lookup returns CDR1 SGDLS and CDR2 YYNGEE. The CDR3 runs 15 residues.

Sequenced: peripheral blood. The chain couples TRBV9 to TRBJ2-5, with D hard to call. This receptor was identified in a woman aged 60-70 years with acute or convalescent COVID-19. In nucleotides, the CDR3 is TGTGCCAGCAGCGATGGGTGGGCAACACAAGAGACCCAGTACTTC. Translation gives CASSDGWATQETQYF.